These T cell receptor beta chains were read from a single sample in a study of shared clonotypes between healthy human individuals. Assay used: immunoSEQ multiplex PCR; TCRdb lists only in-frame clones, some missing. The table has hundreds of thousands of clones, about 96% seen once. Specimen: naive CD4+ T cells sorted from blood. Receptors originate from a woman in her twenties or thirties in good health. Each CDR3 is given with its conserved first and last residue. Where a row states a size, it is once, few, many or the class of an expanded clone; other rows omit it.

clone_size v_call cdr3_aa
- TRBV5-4 CASSQEVPPAEAFF
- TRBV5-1 CASSPTTDTQYF
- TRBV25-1 CASSESGGGSYNEQFF
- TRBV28 CASSKQGQVNQPQHF
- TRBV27 CASSSLGLAGGGPLVKNIQYF
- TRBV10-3 CAIGRLAAQGDTQYF
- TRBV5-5 CASSLGTAITGNTIYF
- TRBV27 CASRRTGSGYEQYF
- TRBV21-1 CASSPGRDGDIPYF
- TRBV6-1 CASSPTGWPQHF
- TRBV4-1 CASSHDSMNTEAFF
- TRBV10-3 CAISESPAGGSGNEQFF
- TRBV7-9 CASSPLGTNEKLFF
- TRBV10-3 CAINRGSGGRGEQFF
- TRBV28 CASSYASGSYNEQFF
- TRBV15 CATSRDEVSIYGYTF
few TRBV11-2 CASSLAVNQPQHF
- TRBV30 CAWSVTRRGKGTYEQYF
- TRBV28 CASSSDRALGYTF
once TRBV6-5 CASSYSTGDYEQYF
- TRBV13 CASSLDDRGRNEQYF
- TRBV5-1 CASSVGQHLSTTTGELFF
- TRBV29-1 CSVVSGYEQYF